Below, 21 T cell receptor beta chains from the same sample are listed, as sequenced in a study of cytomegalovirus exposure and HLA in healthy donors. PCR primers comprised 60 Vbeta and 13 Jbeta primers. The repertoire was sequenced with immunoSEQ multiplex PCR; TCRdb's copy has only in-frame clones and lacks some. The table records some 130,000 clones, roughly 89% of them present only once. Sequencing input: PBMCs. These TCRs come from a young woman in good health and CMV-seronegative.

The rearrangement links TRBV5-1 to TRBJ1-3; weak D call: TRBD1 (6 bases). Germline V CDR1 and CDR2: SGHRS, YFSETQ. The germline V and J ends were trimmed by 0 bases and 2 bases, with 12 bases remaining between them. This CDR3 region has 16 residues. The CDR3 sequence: CASSLEQGRPGNTIYF. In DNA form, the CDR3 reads TGCGCCAGCAGCTTGGAACAGGGAAGACCTGGAAACACCATATATTTT.

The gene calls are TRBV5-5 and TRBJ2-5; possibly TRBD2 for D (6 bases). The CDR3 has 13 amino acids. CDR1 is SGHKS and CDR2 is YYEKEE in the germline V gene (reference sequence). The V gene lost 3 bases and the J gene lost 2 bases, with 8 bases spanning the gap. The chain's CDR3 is CASSSEGQETQYF. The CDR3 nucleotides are TGTGCCAGCAGCTCGGAGGGACAAGAGACCCAGTACTTC.

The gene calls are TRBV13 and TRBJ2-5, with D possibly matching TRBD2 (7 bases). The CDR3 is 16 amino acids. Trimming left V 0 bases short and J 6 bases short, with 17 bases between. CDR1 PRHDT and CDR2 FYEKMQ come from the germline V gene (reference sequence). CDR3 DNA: TGTGCCAGCAGCTTAGGCTACAGTGGGAGGGGGAAGACCCAGTACTTC. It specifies CASSLGYSGRGKTQYF.

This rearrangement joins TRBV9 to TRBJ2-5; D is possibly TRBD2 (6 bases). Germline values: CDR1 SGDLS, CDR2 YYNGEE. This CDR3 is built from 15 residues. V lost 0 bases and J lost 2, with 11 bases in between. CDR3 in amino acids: CASSVARGAQETQYF. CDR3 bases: TGTGCCAGCAGCGTAGCCCGCGGGGCGCAAGAGACCCAGTACTTC.

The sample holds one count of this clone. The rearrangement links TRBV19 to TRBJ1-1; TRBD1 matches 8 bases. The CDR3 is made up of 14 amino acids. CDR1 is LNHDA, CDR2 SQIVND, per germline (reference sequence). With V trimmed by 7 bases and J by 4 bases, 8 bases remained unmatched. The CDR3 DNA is TGTGCCAGTACCTCGACAGGGGATAGCACTGAAGCTTTCTTT. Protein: CASTSTGDSTEAFF.

CDR3: CASSAGGEQYF. The CDR3 DNA reads as TGTGCCAGCAGTGCGGGAGGGGAGCAGTACTTC. This rearrangement joins TRBV6-5 to TRBJ2-7, with 9 positions matching TRBD2. Germline lookup yields CDR1 MNHEY and CDR2 SVGAGI. The CDR3 extends over 11 amino acids. J lost 7 bases, V lost 5 bases, and 0 bases had no gene match.

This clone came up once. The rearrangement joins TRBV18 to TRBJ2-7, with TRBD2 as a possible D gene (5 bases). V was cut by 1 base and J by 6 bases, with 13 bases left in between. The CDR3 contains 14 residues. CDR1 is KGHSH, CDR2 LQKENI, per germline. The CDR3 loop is CASSPRGPPREQYF. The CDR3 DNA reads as TGTGCCAGCTCACCACGAGGGCCTCCCCGCGAGCAGTACTTC.

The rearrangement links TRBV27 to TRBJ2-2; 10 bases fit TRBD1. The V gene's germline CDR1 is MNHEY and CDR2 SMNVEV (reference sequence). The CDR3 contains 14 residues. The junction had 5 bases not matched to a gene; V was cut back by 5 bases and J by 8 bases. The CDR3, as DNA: TGTGCCAGCAGTCCGACAGGGGGCTGGGGGGAGCTGTTTTTT. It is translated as CASSPTGGWGELFF.

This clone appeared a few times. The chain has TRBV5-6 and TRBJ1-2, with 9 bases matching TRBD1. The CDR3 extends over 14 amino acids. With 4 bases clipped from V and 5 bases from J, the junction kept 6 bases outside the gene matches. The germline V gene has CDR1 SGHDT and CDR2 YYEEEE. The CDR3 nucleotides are TGTGCCAGCAGCCCGGGACAGGGAAGATATGGCTACACCTTC. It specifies CASSPGQGRYGYTF.

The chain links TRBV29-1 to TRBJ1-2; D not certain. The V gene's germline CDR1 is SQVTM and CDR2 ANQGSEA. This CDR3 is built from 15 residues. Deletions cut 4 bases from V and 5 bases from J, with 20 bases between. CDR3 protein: CSVGPRVRPEYGYTF. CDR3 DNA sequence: TGCAGCGTTGGACCTAGAGTCCGTCCAGAATATGGCTACACCTTC.

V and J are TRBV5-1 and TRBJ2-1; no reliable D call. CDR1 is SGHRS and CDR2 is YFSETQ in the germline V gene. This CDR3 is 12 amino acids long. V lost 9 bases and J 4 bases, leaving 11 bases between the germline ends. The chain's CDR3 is CAIRTEYNEQFF. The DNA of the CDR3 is TGCGCCATCCGTACAGAATACAATGAGCAGTTCTTC.

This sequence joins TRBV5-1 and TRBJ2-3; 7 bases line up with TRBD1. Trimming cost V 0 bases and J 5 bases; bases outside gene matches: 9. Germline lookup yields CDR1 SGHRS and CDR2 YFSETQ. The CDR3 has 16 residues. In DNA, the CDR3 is TGCGCCAGCAGCTTGGAGGGCCAAGGGGGCCAAGATACGCAGTATTTT. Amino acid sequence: CASSLEGQGGQDTQYF.

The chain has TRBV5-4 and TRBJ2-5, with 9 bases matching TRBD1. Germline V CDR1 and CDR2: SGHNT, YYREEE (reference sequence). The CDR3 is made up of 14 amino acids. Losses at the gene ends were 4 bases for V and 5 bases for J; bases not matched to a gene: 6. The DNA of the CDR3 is TGTGCCAGCAGCGCACAGGGGGCGGTCGAGACCCAGTACTTC. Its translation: CASSAQGAVETQYF. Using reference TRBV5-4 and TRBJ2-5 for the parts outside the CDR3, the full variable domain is ETGVTQSPTHLIKTRGQQVTLRCSSQSGHNTVSWYQQALGQGPQFIFQYYREEENGRGNFPPRFSGLQFPNYSSELNVNALELDDSALYLCASSAQGAVETQYFGPGTRLLVL.

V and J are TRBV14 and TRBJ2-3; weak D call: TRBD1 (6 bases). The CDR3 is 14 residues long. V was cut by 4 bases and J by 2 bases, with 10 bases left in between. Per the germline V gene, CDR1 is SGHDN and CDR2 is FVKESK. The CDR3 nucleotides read TGTGCCAGCAGCCTGTTGGGGGCCACAGATACGCAGTATTTT. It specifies CASSLLGATDTQYF.

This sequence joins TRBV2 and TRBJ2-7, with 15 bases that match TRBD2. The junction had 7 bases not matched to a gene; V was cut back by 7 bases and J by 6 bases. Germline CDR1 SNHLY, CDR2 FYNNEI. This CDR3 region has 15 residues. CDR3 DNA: TGTGCCAGCACCTGGACTAGCGGGAGGGCAGGCGAGCAGTACTTC. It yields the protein CASTWTSGRAGEQYF.

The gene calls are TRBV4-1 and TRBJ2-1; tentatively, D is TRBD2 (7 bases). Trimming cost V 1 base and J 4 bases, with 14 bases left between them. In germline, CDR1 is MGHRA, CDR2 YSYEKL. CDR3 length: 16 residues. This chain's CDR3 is CASSQGRGGRYNEQFF. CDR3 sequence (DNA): TGCGCCAGCAGCCAAGGGAGGGGGGGTAGATACAATGAGCAGTTCTTC.

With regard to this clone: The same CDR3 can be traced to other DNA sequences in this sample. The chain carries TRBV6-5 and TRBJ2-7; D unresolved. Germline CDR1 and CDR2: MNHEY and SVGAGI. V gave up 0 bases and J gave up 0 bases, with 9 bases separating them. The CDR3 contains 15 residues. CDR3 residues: CASSYSAASSYEQYF. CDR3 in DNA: TGTGCCAGCAGTTACTCGGCGGCGAGCTCCTACGAGCAGTACTTC.

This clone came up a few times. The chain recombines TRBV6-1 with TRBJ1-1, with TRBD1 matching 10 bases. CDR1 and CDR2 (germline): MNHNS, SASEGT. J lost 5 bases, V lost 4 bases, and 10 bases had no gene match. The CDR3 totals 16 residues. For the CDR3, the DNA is TGTGCCAGCAGTGTGCTTCCGGGACAGGGGAGGACTGAAGCTTTCTTT. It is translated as CASSVLPGQGRTEAFF.

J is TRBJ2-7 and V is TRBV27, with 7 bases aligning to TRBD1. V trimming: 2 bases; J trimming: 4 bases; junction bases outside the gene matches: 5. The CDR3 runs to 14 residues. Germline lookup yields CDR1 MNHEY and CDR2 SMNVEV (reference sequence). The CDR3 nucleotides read TGTGCCAGCAGTTTACTCGACAGGGTGTACGAGCAGTACTTC. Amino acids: CASSLLDRVYEQYF.

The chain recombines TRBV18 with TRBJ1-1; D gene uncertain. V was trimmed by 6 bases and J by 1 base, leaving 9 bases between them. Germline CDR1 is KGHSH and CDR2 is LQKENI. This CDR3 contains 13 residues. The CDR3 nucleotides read TGTGCCAGCTCGCCTACAGAGAACACTGAAGCTTTCTTT. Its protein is CASSPTENTEAFF.

CDR3 amino acids: CASREGLAGSYEQYF. The CDR3 DNA reads TGTGCCAGCAGGGAGGGACTAGCGGGCTCTTACGAGCAGTACTTC. The chain uses TRBV6-6 and TRBJ2-7, with 12 bases lining up with TRBD2. J was trimmed by 4 bases and V by 6 bases; bases with no gene match: 7. This CDR3 comprises 15 residues. Looked up from germline, CDR1 is MNHNY and CDR2 is SVGAGI (reference sequence).